These 11 T cell receptor beta chains were all obtained from the same sample, sequenced in a study of vaccination and CD4 T cells after COVID-19. With the Oncomine TCR Beta short-read assay, DNA from cultured CD4+ T cells was sequenced. TCRdb processed the PCR reads anew with MiXCR; each CDR3 protein has one entry. Among 9,500 to 15,000 distinct CDR3 sequences, roughly 48% were seen once, and the ten largest hold around 13%. These TCRs' antigens remain unknown. Treatment reported: approximately 10-day PBMC culture with coronavirus spike peptide pools or control peptides (ViraFEST assay). The sample taken for sequencing was CD4+ T cells from blood, cultured in vitro. These receptors were taken from a human donor who had recovered from COVID-19.

The chain joins TRBV19 to TRBJ1-1, with TRBD1 identical over 8 bases. V lost 8 bases and J lost 0; bases outside the gene matches: 5. Germline-derived CDR1 and CDR2 are LNHDA and SQIVND (reference sequence). The CDR3 consists of 14 residues. For the CDR3, the DNA is TGTGCCAGTGTCCGGGACAGGCTGAACACTGAAGCTTTCTTT. Translation gives CASVRDRLNTEAFF.

This clonotype showed up just a few times. This chain connects TRBV25-1 to TRBJ1-2; 9 bases match TRBD1. The ends lost 10 bases at V and 8 bases at J; junction bases unmatched: 8. CDR1 is MGHDK, CDR2 SYGVNS, per germline. The CDR3 contains 12 residues. Written as DNA, the CDR3 is TGTGCCACCTCGGGACAGGGAATCGGCTACACCTTC. As protein: CATSGQGIGYTF.

This clonotype was seen more than once but under ten times. V and J are TRBV11-3 and TRBJ2-2; D possibly corresponds to TRBD1 (6 bases). This CDR3 is built from 14 residues. Germline values: CDR1 SGHNT, CDR2 YENEEA. V dropped 5 bases and J dropped 7 bases, with 14 bases sitting between them. CDR3 sequence (DNA): TGTGCCAGCAGCACCCGACAGGCGCACGGGGAGCTGTTTTTT. This codes for CASSTRQAHGELFF.

The J gene is TRBJ2-7, the V gene TRBV12-3 or TRBV12-4; 9 bases fit TRBD2. There are 15 residues in the CDR3. V was pared by 2 bases and J by 5 bases, with 7 bases of the junction left unmatched. The CDR3 DNA is TGTGCCAGCAGTTTATTCGGGACTAGCAGCCACGAGCAGTACTTC. Amino acids: CASSLFGTSSHEQYF.

This clonotype has more than one count but fewer than ten. V gene TRBV11-3 combines with J gene TRBJ2-7; D is possibly TRBD2 (6 bases). The V end lost 1 base, the J end lost 4 bases, and 11 bases lay between the germline ends. This CDR3 has 14 residues. Germline V gene sequence: CDR1 SGHNT, CDR2 YENEEA. CDR3 protein: CASSLVPGTYEQYF. CDR3 sequence (DNA): TGTGCCAGCAGCTTAGTTCCAGGGACTTACGAGCAGTACTTC.

This clonotype was seen only a few times. CDR3 DNA sequence: TGTGCCAGCGGGAACCCGAACACTGAAGCTTTCTTT. As protein: CASGNPNTEAFF. The gene calls are TRBV11-3 and TRBJ1-1; D is unresolved. This CDR3 has 12 amino acids. Germline CDR1 SGHNT, CDR2 YENEEA. With 8 bases removed from V and 1 base from J, the gap between germline ends came to 8 bases. Full variable domain (remainder filled in from reference TRBV11-3 and TRBJ1-1): EAGVVQSPRYKIIEKKQPVAFWCNPISGHNTLYWYLQNLGQGPELLIRYENEEAVDDSQLPKDRFSAERLKGVDSTLKIQPAELGDSAVYLCASGNPNTEAFFGQGTRLTVV.

The V and J genes are TRBV29-1 and TRBJ2-1, with D maybe TRBD2 (6 bases). CDR1 and CDR2 from the germline V gene are SQVTM and ANQGSEA. V was shortened by 3 bases and J by 3 bases, with 18 bases between the two germline ends. The CDR3 contains 16 residues. In DNA, the CDR3 is TGCAGCGTTGATCTCAGCGGGCAACAGAGCTACAATGAGCAGTTCTTC. Translated: CSVDLSGQQSYNEQFF.

The V and J genes are TRBV7-9 and TRBJ2-3; 7 nucleotides match TRBD1. V shed 5 bases, J shed 0 bases, and the junction held 17 bases outside the gene matches. CDR1 is SEHNR and CDR2 is FQNEAQ in the germline V gene (reference sequence). The CDR3 covers 19 residues. The CDR3 reads CASSGGQTMGVSSTDTQYF. DNA of the CDR3: TGTGCCAGCAGCGGGGGACAGACGATGGGGGTCTCTAGCACAGATACGCAGTATTTT.

The chain links TRBV5-5 to TRBJ2-5, with TRBD1 identical over 10 bases. CDR3 length: 15 residues. Germline CDR1 is SGHKS and CDR2 is YYEKEE (reference sequence). V shed 2 bases, J shed 2 bases, and the junction held 3 bases outside the gene matches. CDR3 DNA: TGTGCCAGCAGCTTACCGGGACAGGGGCAAGAGACCCAGTACTTC. This encodes CASSLPGQGQETQYF.

This clonotype was seen only once. This chain connects TRBV18 to TRBJ2-3; no clear D. V was shortened by 4 bases and J by 6 bases, with 8 bases between the two germline ends. This CDR3 contains 12 residues. CDR1 and CDR2 from the germline V gene are KGHSH and LQKENI. CDR3 in DNA: TGTGCCAGCTCACTCGTCCCGGATACGCAGTATTTT. Translated: CASSLVPDTQYF. Based on the CDR3 plus reference TRBV18 and TRBJ2-3, the full variable domain is NAGVMQNPRHLVRRRGQEARLRCSPMKGHSHVYWYRQLPEEGLKFMVYLQKENIIDESGMPKERFSAEFPKEGPSILRIQQVVRGDSAAYFCASSLVPDTQYFGPGTRLTVL.

This clonotype was seen only a few times. This rearrangement joins TRBV18 to TRBJ1-2, with a weak D call TRBD1 (5 bases). Germline V lookup: CDR1 KGHSH, CDR2 LQKENI. Trimming took off 3 bases at V and 6 bases at J, with 20 bases between the two ends. The CDR3 sequence is 16 residues long. The CDR3 loop is CASSPNLGGAEDGYTF. DNA of the CDR3: TGTGCCAGCTCACCTAACCTAGGTGGGGCGGAGGATGGCTACACCTTC.